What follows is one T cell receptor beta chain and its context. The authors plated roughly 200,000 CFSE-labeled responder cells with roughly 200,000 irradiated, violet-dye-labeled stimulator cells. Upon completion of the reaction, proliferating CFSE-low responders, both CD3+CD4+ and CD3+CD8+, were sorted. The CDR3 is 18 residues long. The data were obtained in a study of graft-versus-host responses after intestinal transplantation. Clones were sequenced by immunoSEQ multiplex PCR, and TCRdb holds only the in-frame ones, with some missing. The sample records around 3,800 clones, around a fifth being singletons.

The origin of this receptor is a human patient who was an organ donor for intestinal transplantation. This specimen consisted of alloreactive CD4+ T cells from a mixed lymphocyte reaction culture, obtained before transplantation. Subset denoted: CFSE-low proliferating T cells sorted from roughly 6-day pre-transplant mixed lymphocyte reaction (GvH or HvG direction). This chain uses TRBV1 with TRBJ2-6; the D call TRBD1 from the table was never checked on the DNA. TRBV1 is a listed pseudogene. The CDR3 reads CTSSSGCLCTSRANVLTF. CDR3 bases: TGCACCAGCAGCAGTGGTTGTTTGTGCACAAGTCGGGCCAACGTCCTGACTTTC.